The rows below give T cell receptor beta chains drawn from one sample of a study of regulatory T cells in long-lasting Graves disease. TCRdb recomputed calls from the multiplex PCR reads with MiXCR, one row per CDR3 protein. The sample includes about 400,000 distinct CDR3 sequences, approximately 15% seen only once; the top ten take under 9%. These data also featured in a second study, about T cells in Graves' hyperthyroidism and ophthalmopathy.

Material: peripheral blood mononuclear cells (PBMCs), obtained at new diagnosis, from a patient treated with antithyroid drugs. The receptors come from a woman in her 40s with Graves disease. Both conserved end residues are part of each CDR3. Fields, in order: clone size, J gene, D gene, V gene, CDR3 DNA, CDR3 protein. D genes are given only for firm matches. Not every row has a clone size; where given, it reads once, few, many or a size class.

abundance: -; j_gene: TRBJ2-1; d_gene: TRBD2; v_gene: TRBV19; CDR3nt: TGTGCCAGTAGTAGCTTTCGGACTAGAGCCATCCGGGAGCAGTTCTTC; CDR3aa: CASSSFRTRAIREQFF
abundance: once; j_gene: TRBJ2-1; d_gene: TRBD2; v_gene: TRBV11-2; CDR3nt: TGTGCCAGCAGCTTACTTCCGGGACTAGCGGGATACAATGAGCGGTTCTTC; CDR3aa: CASSLLPGLAGYNERFF
abundance: -; j_gene: TRBJ2-7; d_gene: -; v_gene: TRBV28; CDR3nt: TGTGCCAGCAGCTTGAATTTAAGGAACGAGCAGTACTTC; CDR3aa: CASSLNLRNEQYF
abundance: few; j_gene: TRBJ1-6; d_gene: -; v_gene: TRBV7-9; CDR3nt: TGTGCCAGCAGCCCCCTCTACAGGGTAACCAATTCACCCCTCCACTTT; CDR3aa: CASSPLYRVTNSPLHF
abundance: many; j_gene: TRBJ2-7; d_gene: -; v_gene: TRBV7-8; CDR3nt: TGTGCCAGCAGCTTACGGCTAGCTCTCTCCTACGAGCAGTACTTC; CDR3aa: CASSLRLALSYEQYF
abundance: many; j_gene: TRBJ2-7; d_gene: -; v_gene: TRBV2; CDR3nt: TGTGCCAGCAGGGGGAACCCGGGATACGAGCAGTACTTC; CDR3aa: CASRGNPGYEQYF
abundance: many; j_gene: TRBJ1-3; d_gene: -; v_gene: TRBV2; CDR3nt: TGTGCCAGCAGTAACGGGCCCTCTGGAAACACCATATATTTT; CDR3aa: CASSNGPSGNTIYF
abundance: few; j_gene: TRBJ2-1; d_gene: -; v_gene: TRBV9; CDR3nt: TGTGCCAGCAGCGTAGGCAGTTATGAGCAGTTCTTC; CDR3aa: CASSVGSYEQFF
abundance: -; j_gene: TRBJ2-2; d_gene: -; v_gene: TRBV12-3/TRBV12-4; CDR3nt: TGTGCCAGCAGTTTAGGTAGGGGAGACACCGGGGAGCTGTTTTTT; CDR3aa: CASSLGRGDTGELFF
abundance: few; j_gene: TRBJ2-2; d_gene: -; v_gene: TRBV3-1; CDR3nt: TGTGCCAGCAGCCAATCTGGACTAACCGGGGAGCTGTTTTTT; CDR3aa: CASSQSGLTGELFF
abundance: -; j_gene: TRBJ2-7; d_gene: TRBD2; v_gene: TRBV5-1; CDR3nt: TGCGCCAGCAGCCAGGGAGGCGGAGCGGGAGAGCAGTACTTC; CDR3aa: CASSQGGGAGEQYF